The 5 T cell receptor beta chains below all came from one sample that was sequenced in a study of blood T cell repertoires in COVID-19. Measured with immunoSEQ multiplex PCR; TCRdb has only the in-frame clones, and not every one. This repertoire shows around 140,000 clones, about 90% found once; its top ten account for roughly 4%. The sequenced sample was PBMCs or T cells enriched from blood (not recorded which). These receptor sequences come from a woman aged 40 to 55 who had been exposed to COVID-19.

The rearrangement links TRBV5-7 to TRBJ1-6; possible D gene TRBD1, 6 bases. TRBV5-7 is annotated as an ORF whose role is uncertain. The V end was cut by 0 bases, the J end by 0 bases, with 10 bases between. The CDR3 contains 17 residues. CDR3 amino acids: CASSLVGGDSYNSPLHF. DNA of the CDR3: TGTGCCAGCAGCTTGGTAGGGGGAGACTCCTATAATTCACCCCTCCACTTT.

This chain connects TRBV5-8 to TRBJ2-1; the D is unclear. CDR1 is SGHTS, CDR2 YDEGEE, per germline. Trimming stripped 3 bases from V and 4 bases from J, with 14 bases between. The CDR3 loop spans 15 amino acids. CDR3 residues: CASSSLDSTYNEQFF. The DNA of the CDR3 is TGTGCCAGCAGCTCCCTAGACTCAACGTACAATGAGCAGTTCTTC.

This chain links TRBV27 with TRBJ2-3; D perhaps matches TRBD2 (6 bases). Germline CDR1 MNHEY, CDR2 SMNVEV (reference sequence). The CDR3 is 15 residues long. V was cut by 3 bases and J by 1 base, with 11 bases left in between. The chain's CDR3 is CASSLGRGRTDTQYF. CDR3 bases: TGTGCCAGCAGTTTGGGGCGGGGTCGCACAGATACGCAGTATTTT.

The genes are TRBV28 and TRBJ1-2; weak D call: TRBD1 (6 bases). The CDR3 sequence is 20 residues long. With 1 base removed from V and 8 bases from J, the gap between germline ends came to 32 bases. The germline gives CDR1 MDHEN, CDR2 SYDVKM. The CDR3: CASSLSSVRQAILELSGYTF. The CDR3 coding sequence is TGTGCCAGCAGTTTATCGAGCGTCAGACAGGCCATTTTGGAGTTGAGCGGCTACACCTTC.

The chain uses TRBV11-3 and TRBJ2-7; 9 nucleotides line up with TRBD1. J lost 3 bases, V lost 3 bases, and 3 bases had no gene match. This CDR3 is built from 14 residues. CDR1 and CDR2 (germline): SGHNT, YENEEA. The DNA of the CDR3 is TGTGCCAGCAGCTTGGGGACAGGGTTCTACGAGCAGTACTTC. This gives the protein CASSLGTGFYEQYF.